Below, 4 T cell receptor beta chains from the same sample are listed, as sequenced in a study of blood T cell repertoires in COVID-19. The method was immunoSEQ multiplex PCR; TCRdb's version includes in-frame clones alone and lacks a portion of them. The table lists about 140,000 clones, roughly 84% of them singletons. Input material: peripheral blood. These receptors were collected from a man aged 30 to 39 with COVID-19, enrolled during active disease.

V is TRBV5-4 and J is TRBJ2-5; 7 nucleotides agree with TRBD1. Per germline, CDR1 SGHNT and CDR2 YYREEE (reference sequence). V was pared by 4 bases and J by 1 base, with 4 bases of the junction left unmatched. The CDR3 length is 14 residues. In nucleotides, the CDR3 is TGTGCCAGCAGCCCGGGACAGACCCAAGAGACCCAGTACTTC. Translated: CASSPGQTQETQYF.

The chain uses TRBV24-1 and TRBJ2-7, with D tentatively TRBD2 (7 bases). Germline loops: CDR1 KGHDR, CDR2 SFDVKD. The CDR3 is made up of 12 amino acids. The V end lost 10 bases, the J end lost 6 bases, and 15 bases lay between the germline ends. CDR3 sequence: CATSGTIGEQYF. The CDR3 DNA sequence: TGTGCCACGAGCGGGACAATTGGCGAGCAGTACTTC.

The chain is built from TRBV13 and TRBJ2-1; 10 bases map to TRBD2. This CDR3 comprises 16 residues. Germline V gene lookup returns CDR1 PRHDT and CDR2 FYEKMQ (reference sequence). The V gene end was trimmed by 1 base and the J gene end by 8 bases; junction bases not matched to a gene: 8. The CDR3 sequence: CASSLEASGSQDEQFF. The CDR3 coding sequence is TGTGCCAGCAGCTTAGAGGCTAGCGGGAGTCAGGATGAGCAGTTCTTC. Drawing the rest from reference TRBV13 and TRBJ2-1, the complete variable domain is AAGVIQSPRHLIKEKRETATLKCYPIPRHDTVYWYQQGPGQDPQFLISFYEKMQSDKGSIPDRFSAQQFSDYHSELNMSSLELGDSALYFCASSLEASGSQDEQFFGPGTRLTVL.

CDR3 in amino acids: CASSQVPYSDADGSYNEQFF. The CDR3 DNA is TGTGCCAGCAGCCAAGTCCCTTATAGCGACGCTGACGGGTCCTACAATGAGCAGTTCTTC. This chain links TRBV3-1 (or the pseudogene TRBV3-2) with TRBJ2-1; perhaps TRBD2 as D (5 bases). Germline lookup yields CDR1 LGHDT and CDR2 YNNKEL (reference sequence). This CDR3 is built from 20 residues. Trimming removed 1 base at V and 1 base at J, with 23 bases between.